One sample yielded the 10 T cell receptor beta chains listed below, sequenced in a study of blood T cell repertoires in COVID-19. Data came from immunoSEQ multiplex PCR; TCRdb stores just in-frame clones and leaves some out. The repertoire holds 280,000 or so clones, around 84% seen once, with 2% to 3% in the top ten. Sequencing input: PBMCs or T cells enriched from blood (not recorded which). The source of these receptors is a woman between 50 and 59 years old who had recovered from COVID-19.

This rearrangement joins TRBV6-5 to TRBJ1-2, with D perhaps TRBD1 (6 bases). Germline V CDR1 and CDR2: MNHEY, SVGAGI. Trimming took off 3 bases at V and 3 bases at J, with 8 bases between the two ends. This CDR3 region has 13 residues. This chain's CDR3 is CASSYGTHYGYTF. The CDR3 DNA sequence: TGTGCCAGCAGTTATGGGACACACTATGGCTACACCTTC.

The chain employs TRBV7-9 and TRBJ2-1, with 8 nucleotides matching TRBD2. Trimming cost V 0 bases and J 0 bases; bases outside gene matches: 7. Germline values: CDR1 SEHNR, CDR2 FQNEAQ (reference sequence). The CDR3 is 18 residues long. In DNA, the CDR3 is TGTGCCAGCAGCTTAGCCGGGACTAGAGAAAGCTCCTACAATGAGCAGTTCTTC. It codes for CASSLAGTRESSYNEQFF.

This clone was recorded once. The chain has TRBV10-1 and TRBJ2-3; 11 bases align to TRBD2. CDR3 length: 18 amino acids. V gave up 3 bases and J gave up 2 bases; unmatched junction bases: 10. Germline V gives CDR1 WNHNN, CDR2 SYGVQD (reference sequence). The DNA of the CDR3 is TGCGCCAGCAGTGATGGGCTAGCGGGGGGTCTCAACACAGATACGCAGTATTTT. Encoded protein: CASSDGLAGGLNTDTQYF.

The genes are TRBV6-6 and TRBJ2-7; D is unclear. Trimming cost V 6 bases and J 7 bases, with 10 bases left between them. The CDR3 is 11 amino acids. Germline V gene lookup returns CDR1 MNHNY and CDR2 SVGAGI (reference sequence). The CDR3: CASRINREQYF. Written as DNA, the CDR3 is TGTGCCAGCAGGATAAATCGGGAGCAGTACTTC.

The chain carries TRBV7-2 and TRBJ2-3; D remains ambiguous. This CDR3 has 12 residues. V dropped 4 bases and J dropped 2 bases, with 4 bases sitting between them. Germline V CDR1 and CDR2: SGHTA, FQGNSA. CDR3 sequence: CASSSFTDTQYF. CDR3 nucleotide sequence: TGTGCCAGCAGCTCGTTCACAGATACGCAGTATTTT.

Written as DNA, the CDR3 is TGTGCCAGCAGTTACGAGAGTGCTGCCTCACCCCTCCACTTT. Protein product: CASSYESAASPLHF. J is TRBJ1-6 and V is TRBV6-5, with unresolved D. Per the germline V gene, CDR1 is MNHEY and CDR2 is SVGAGI. This CDR3 contains 14 residues. With 2 bases removed from V and 10 bases from J, the gap between germline ends came to 12 bases.

The chain is built from TRBV2 and TRBJ2-1; 7 bases align to TRBD1. Trimming cost V 6 bases and J 6 bases; bases outside gene matches: 5. The CDR3 contains 13 residues. Germline V gene lookup returns CDR1 SNHLY and CDR2 FYNNEI. In nucleotides, the CDR3 is TGTGCCAGCAGAAACAGGGGTAGCAATGAGCAGTTCTTC. Translating it yields CASRNRGSNEQFF.

This clone was observed a few times. V gene TRBV29-1 combines with J gene TRBJ2-2; D is possibly TRBD1 (6 bases). Looked up from germline, CDR1 is SQVTM and CDR2 is ANQGSEA. Trimming left V 8 bases short and J 3 bases short, with 13 bases between. The CDR3 loop spans 13 amino acids. DNA of the CDR3: TGCAGCTCCGGGGACACCTACACCGGGGAGCTGTTTTTT. Translating it yields CSSGDTYTGELFF.

The chain links TRBV15 to TRBJ2-7, with 10 bases that match TRBD1. V lost 5 bases to trimming and J lost 5 bases; unmatched junction nucleotides: 6. The CDR3 sequence is 14 residues long. From germline, CDR1 is LNHNV and CDR2 YYDKDF (reference sequence). The CDR3 nucleotides are TGTGCCACCAGCTCGACAGGGGGCGTGGACGAGCAGTACTTC. Its translation is CATSSTGGVDEQYF.

This clone was seen a handful of times. The chain has TRBV28 and TRBJ1-2; D uncertain. This CDR3 is built from 13 residues. V was shortened by 2 bases and J by 4 bases, with 8 bases between the two germline ends. Germline V lookup: CDR1 MDHEN, CDR2 SYDVKM. This chain's CDR3 is CASSLVAVYGYTF. Here the CDR3 DNA reads TGTGCCAGCAGTTTAGTGGCAGTCTATGGCTACACCTTC.